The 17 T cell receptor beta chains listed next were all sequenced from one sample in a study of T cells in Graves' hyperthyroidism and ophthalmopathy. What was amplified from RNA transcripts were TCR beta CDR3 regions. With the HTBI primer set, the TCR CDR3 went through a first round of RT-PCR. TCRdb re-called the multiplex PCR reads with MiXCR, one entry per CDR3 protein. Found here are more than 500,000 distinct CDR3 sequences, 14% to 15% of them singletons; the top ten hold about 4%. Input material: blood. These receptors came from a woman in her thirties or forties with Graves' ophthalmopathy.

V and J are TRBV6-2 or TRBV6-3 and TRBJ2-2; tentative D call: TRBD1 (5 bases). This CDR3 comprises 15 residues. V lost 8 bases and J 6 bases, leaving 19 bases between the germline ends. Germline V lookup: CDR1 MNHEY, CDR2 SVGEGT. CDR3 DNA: TGTGCCAGCGGAACCCAGGGTATTTTTGCCGGGGAGCTGTTTTTT. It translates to CASGTQGIFAGELFF.

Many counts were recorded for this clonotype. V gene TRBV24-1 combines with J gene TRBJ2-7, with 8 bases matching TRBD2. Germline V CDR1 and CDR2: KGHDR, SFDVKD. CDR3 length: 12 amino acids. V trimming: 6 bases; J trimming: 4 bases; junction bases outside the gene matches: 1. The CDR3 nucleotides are TGTGCCACCAGTCCTAGCGGGTACGAGCAGTACTTC. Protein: CATSPSGYEQYF.

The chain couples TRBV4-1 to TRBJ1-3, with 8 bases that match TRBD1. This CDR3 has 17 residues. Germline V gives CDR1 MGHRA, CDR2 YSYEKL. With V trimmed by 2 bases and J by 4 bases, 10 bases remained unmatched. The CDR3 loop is CASSQPRDRSVGNTIYF. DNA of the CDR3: TGCGCCAGCAGCCAACCCCGGGACAGGTCGGTAGGAAACACCATATATTTT.

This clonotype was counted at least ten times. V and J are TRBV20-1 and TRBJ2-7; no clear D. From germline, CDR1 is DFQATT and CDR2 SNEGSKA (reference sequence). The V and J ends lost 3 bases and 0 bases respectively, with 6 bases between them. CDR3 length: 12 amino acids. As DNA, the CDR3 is TGCAGTGCTAGCTTAACCTCCTACGAGCAGTACTTC. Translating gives CSASLTSYEQYF.

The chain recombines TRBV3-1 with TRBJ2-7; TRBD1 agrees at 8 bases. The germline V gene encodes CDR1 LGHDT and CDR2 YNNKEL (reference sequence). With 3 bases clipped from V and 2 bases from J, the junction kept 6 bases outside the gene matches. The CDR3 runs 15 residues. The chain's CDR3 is CASSQRQGMAYEQYF. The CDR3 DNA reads TGTGCCAGCAGCCAGAGACAGGGGATGGCCTACGAGCAGTACTTC.

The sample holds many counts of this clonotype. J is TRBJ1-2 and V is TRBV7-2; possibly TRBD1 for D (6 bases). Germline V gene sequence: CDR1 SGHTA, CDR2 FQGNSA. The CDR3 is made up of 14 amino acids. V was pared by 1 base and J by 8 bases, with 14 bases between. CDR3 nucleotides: TGTGCCAGCAGCTTAGAAGTATATGGGGGCGGCTACACCTTC. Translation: CASSLEVYGGGYTF.

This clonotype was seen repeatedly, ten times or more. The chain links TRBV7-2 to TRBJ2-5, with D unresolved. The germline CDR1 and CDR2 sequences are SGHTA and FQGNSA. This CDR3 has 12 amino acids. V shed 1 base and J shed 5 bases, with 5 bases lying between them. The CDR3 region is CASSLVSETQYF. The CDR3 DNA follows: TGTGCCAGCAGCTTAGTCTCGGAGACCCAGTACTTC.

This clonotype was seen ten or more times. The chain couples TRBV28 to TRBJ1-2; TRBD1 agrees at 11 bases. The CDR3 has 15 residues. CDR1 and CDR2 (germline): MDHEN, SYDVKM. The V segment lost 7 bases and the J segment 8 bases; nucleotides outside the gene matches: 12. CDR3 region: CASTLGQGVSEGYTF. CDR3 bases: TGTGCCAGCACGTTGGGACAGGGGGTCTCAGAAGGCTACACCTTC.

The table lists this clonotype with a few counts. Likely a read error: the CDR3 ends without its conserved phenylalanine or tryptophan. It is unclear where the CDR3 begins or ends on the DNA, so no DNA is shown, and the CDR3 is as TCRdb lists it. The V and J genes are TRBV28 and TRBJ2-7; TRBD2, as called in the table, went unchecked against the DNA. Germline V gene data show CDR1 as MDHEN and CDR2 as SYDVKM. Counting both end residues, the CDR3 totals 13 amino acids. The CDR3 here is CASSSGLAGDRGH.

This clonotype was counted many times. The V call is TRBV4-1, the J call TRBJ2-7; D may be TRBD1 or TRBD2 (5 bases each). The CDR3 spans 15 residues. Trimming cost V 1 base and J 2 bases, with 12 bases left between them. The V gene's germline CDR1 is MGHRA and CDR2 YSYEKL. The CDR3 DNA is TGCGCCAGCAGCCAAGTTCGGGACGGGGCCTACGAGCAGTACTTC. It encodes CASSQVRDGAYEQYF.

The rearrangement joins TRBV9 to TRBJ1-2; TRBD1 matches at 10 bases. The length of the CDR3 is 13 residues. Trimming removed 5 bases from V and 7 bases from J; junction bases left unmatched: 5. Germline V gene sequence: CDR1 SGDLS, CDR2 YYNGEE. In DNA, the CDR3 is TGTGCCAGCAGAGCTGACAGGGGGCTTGGCTACACCTTC. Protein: CASRADRGLGYTF.

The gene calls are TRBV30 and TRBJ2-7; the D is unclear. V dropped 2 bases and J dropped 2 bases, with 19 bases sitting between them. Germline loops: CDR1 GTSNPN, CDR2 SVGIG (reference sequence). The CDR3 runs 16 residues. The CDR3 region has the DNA TGTGCCTGGAGTCCGAGTAAGGGCACAGAAACCTACGAGCAGTACTTC. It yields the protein CAWSPSKGTETYEQYF.

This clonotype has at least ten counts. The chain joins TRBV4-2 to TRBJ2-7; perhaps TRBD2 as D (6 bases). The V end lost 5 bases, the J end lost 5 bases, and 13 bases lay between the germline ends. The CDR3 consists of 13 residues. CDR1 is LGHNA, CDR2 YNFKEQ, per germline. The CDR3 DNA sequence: TGTGCCAGCAGCAGGACGGGGGACCACGAGCAGTACTTC. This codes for CASSRTGDHEQYF.

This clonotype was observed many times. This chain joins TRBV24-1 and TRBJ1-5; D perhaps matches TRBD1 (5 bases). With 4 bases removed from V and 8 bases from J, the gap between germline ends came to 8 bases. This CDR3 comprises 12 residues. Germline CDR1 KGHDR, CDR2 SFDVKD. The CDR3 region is CATSETGKPQHF. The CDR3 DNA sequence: TGTGCCACCAGTGAAACAGGAAAGCCCCAGCATTTT.

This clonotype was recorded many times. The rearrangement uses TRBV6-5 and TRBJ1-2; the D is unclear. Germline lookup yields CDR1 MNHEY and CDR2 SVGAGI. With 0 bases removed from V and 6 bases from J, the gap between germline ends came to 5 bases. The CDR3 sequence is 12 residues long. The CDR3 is CASSYSGNGYTF. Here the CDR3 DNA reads TGTGCCAGCAGTTACTCGGGCAATGGCTACACCTTC.

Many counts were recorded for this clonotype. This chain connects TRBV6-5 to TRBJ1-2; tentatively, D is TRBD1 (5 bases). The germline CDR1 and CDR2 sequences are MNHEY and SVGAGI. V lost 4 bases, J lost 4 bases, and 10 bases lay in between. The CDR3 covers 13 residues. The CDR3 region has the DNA TGTGCCAGCAGTTTCGGGACGGCCTATGGCTACACCTTC. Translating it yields CASSFGTAYGYTF.

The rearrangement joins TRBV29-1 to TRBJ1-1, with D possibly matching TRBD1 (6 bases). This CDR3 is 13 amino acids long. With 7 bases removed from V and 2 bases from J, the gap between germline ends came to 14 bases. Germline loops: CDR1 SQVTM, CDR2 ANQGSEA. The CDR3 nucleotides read TGCAGCGCCACTACAGGGCATAACACTGAAGCTTTCTTT. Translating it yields CSATTGHNTEAFF.